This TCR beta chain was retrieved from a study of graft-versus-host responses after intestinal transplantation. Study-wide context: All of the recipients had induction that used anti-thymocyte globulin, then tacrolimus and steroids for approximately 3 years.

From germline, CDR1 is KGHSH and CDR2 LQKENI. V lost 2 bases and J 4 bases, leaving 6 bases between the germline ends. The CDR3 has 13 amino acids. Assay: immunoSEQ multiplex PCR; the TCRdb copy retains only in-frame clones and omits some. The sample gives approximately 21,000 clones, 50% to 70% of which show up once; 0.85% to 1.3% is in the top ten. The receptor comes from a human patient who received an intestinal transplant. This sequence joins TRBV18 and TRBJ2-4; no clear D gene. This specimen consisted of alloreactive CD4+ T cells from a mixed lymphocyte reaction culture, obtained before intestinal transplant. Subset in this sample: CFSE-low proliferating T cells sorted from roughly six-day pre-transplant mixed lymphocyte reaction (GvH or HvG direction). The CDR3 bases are TGTGCCAGCTCACCATTCACAAAAAACATTCAGTACTTC. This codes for CASSPFTKNIQYF. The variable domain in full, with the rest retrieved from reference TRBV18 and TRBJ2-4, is NAGVMQNPRHLVRRRGQEARLRCSPMKGHSHVYWYRQLPEEGLKFMVYLQKENIIDESGMPKERFSAEFPKEGPSILRIQQVVRGDSAAYFCASSPFTKNIQYFGAGTRLSVL.